The 21 T cell receptor beta chains listed next were all sequenced from one sample in a study of cytomegalovirus exposure and HLA in healthy donors. PCR primers comprised 60 Vbeta and 13 Jbeta primers. Clones were sequenced by immunoSEQ multiplex PCR, and TCRdb holds only the in-frame ones, with some missing. The data contain about 150,000 clones, 75% to 85% of them singletons. Sequenced: PBMCs. All receptors come from a woman aged 35 to 49 in good health and CMV-seropositive.

V usage is TRBV15 and J usage is TRBJ1-2; D remains ambiguous. Germline CDR1 LNHNV, CDR2 YYDKDF (reference sequence). The V end lost 3 bases, the J end lost 4 bases, and 12 bases lay between the germline ends. This CDR3 is 14 amino acids long. The CDR3 DNA is TGTGCCACCAGCAGGGGTGACATCTCCTATGGCTACACCTTC. Its protein product is CATSRGDISYGYTF.

The rearrangement links TRBV29-1 to TRBJ2-6; TRBD2 is a possible D gene (6 bases). The ends were cut back, 3 bases at V and 2 bases at J, with 14 bases in the middle. The CDR3 spans 16 residues. From germline, CDR1 is SQVTM and CDR2 ANQGSEA. Here the CDR3 DNA reads TGCAGCGTTGATTCGGGGGAGCTACCTGGGGCCAACGTCCTGACTTTC. This encodes CSVDSGELPGANVLTF.

This rearrangement joins TRBV2 to TRBJ1-1, with 7 bases identical to TRBD1. CDR1 is SNHLY and CDR2 is FYNNEI in the germline V gene. V shed 8 bases and J 5 bases; nucleotides not matched to a gene: 11. CDR3 length equals 14 residues. CDR3 residues: CASGGDSRGTEAFF. CDR3 sequence (DNA): TGTGCCAGCGGAGGGGACAGCCGGGGTACTGAAGCTTTCTTT.

This clone was observed a few times. The rearrangement joins TRBV29-1 to TRBJ2-5; 7 positions match TRBD1. Germline V gene data show CDR1 as SQVTM and CDR2 as ANQGSEA. The CDR3 runs 10 residues. Trimming removed 7 bases from V and 5 bases from J; junction bases left unmatched: 1. CDR3 in DNA: TGCAGCGCCAGGGGGGAGACCCAGTACTTC. This gives the protein CSARGETQYF. Combining the CDR3 with reference TRBV29-1 and TRBJ2-5 gives the whole variable domain SAVISQKPSRDICQRGTSLTIQCQVDSQVTMMFWYRQQPGQSLTLIATANQGSEATYESGFVIDKFPISRPNLTFSTLTVSNMSPEDSSIYLCSARGETQYFGPGTRLLVL.

The V and J genes are TRBV7-9 and TRBJ2-7, with 7 bases matching TRBD2. CDR3 length equals 15 residues. V gave up 2 bases and J gave up 4 bases; unmatched junction bases: 8. The germline V gene encodes CDR1 SEHNR and CDR2 FQNEAQ (reference sequence). In DNA form, the CDR3 reads TGTGCCAGCAGCTTATTTTCGGGAGGTGAATACGAGCAGTACTTC. Translation gives CASSLFSGGEYEQYF. The entire variable domain, with the rest obtained from reference TRBV7-9 and TRBJ2-7, is as follows: DTGVSQNPRHKITKRGQNVTFRCDPISEHNRLYWYRQTLGQGPEFLTYFQNEAQLEKSRLLSDRFSAERPKGSFSTLEIQRTEQGDSAMYLCASSLFSGGEYEQYFGPGTRLTVT.

The chain carries TRBV28 and TRBJ2-3; 12 bases match TRBD2. The junction had 11 bases not matched to a gene; V was cut back by 5 bases and J by 11 bases. The CDR3 has 15 amino acids. Germline-derived CDR1 and CDR2 are MDHEN and SYDVKM. The CDR3 DNA reads TGTGCCAGCAGTCCCACTAGCGGGAGGATCCCAAAGCAGTATTTT. Translated: CASSPTSGRIPKQYF.

J is TRBJ2-3 and V is TRBV5-4, with D tentatively TRBD1 (5 bases). The CDR3 is 15 amino acids. Germline CDR1 SGHNT, CDR2 YYREEE (reference sequence). V lost 2 bases to trimming and J lost 2 bases, with 12 bases between them. CDR3: CASSFDDRTTDTQYF. CDR3 bases: TGTGCCAGCAGCTTCGATGACAGAACCACAGATACGCAGTATTTT.

This clone was seen only once. The chain has TRBV7-8 and TRBJ2-3; D is undetermined. Trimming cost V 1 base and J 2 bases, with 7 bases left between them. Germline loops: CDR1 SGHVS, CDR2 FQNEAQ. This CDR3 spans 14 amino acids. CDR3 DNA sequence: TGTGCCAGCAGCTTAGAGCTATTCACAGATACGCAGTATTTT. Amino acids: CASSLELFTDTQYF.

Judged by abundance, this clone is medium-sized. The rearrangement links TRBV6-6 to TRBJ1-1, with D perhaps matching TRBD1 (5 bases). V lost 6 bases and J 6 bases, leaving 17 bases between the germline ends. CDR1 is MNHNY, CDR2 SVGAGI, per germline (reference sequence). The CDR3 extends over 14 amino acids. The chain's CDR3 is CASRATASNAEAFF. The CDR3 nucleotides are TGTGCCAGCAGAGCGACAGCGAGTAACGCTGAAGCTTTCTTT.

This clone was observed a single time. The DNA for the CDR3 is TGCGCCAGCAGCTCGACAGGGGCGAACACTGAAGCTTTCTTT. As protein: CASSSTGANTEAFF. J is TRBJ1-1 and V is TRBV5-1; 8 bases are shared with TRBD1. CDR1 is SGHRS and CDR2 is YFSETQ in the germline V gene. The trim removed 3 bases at V and 1 base at J, leaving 2 bases unmatched. The CDR3 sequence is 14 residues long.

This chain links TRBV27 with TRBJ2-7; 9 nucleotides match TRBD1. Looked up from germline, CDR1 is MNHEY and CDR2 is SMNVEV (reference sequence). The CDR3 is made up of 14 amino acids. With V trimmed by 7 bases and J by 2 bases, 6 bases remained unmatched. CDR3 coding DNA: TGTGCCAGCACCTCGGGGACAGGGCCCTACGAGCAGTACTTC. This encodes CASTSGTGPYEQYF.

The chain couples TRBV30 to TRBJ2-2; 10 bases agree with TRBD1. The V and J ends lost 3 bases and 5 bases, in that order; junction bases with no gene match: 9. The CDR3 consists of 16 residues. CDR1 and CDR2 from the germline V gene are GTSNPN and SVGIG (reference sequence). CDR3 residues: CAWRGQGTSLTGELFF. In nucleotides, the CDR3 is TGTGCCTGGAGGGGACAGGGGACTTCTCTTACCGGGGAGCTGTTTTTT.

V and J are TRBV28 and TRBJ1-3; TRBD1 is a possible D gene (5 bases). The V gene lost 5 bases and the J gene lost 1 base, with 9 bases spanning the gap. CDR3 length equals 14 residues. Germline CDR1 reads MDHEN; CDR2 reads SYDVKM. Written as DNA, the CDR3 is TGTGCCAGCAGTGTGGGGGGTTCTGGAAACACCATATATTTT. Translation: CASSVGGSGNTIYF.

The gene calls are TRBV5-1 and TRBJ2-7, with D unclear. CDR1 and CDR2 (germline): SGHRS, YFSETQ. Trimming left V 5 bases short and J 2 bases short, with 8 bases between. The CDR3 spans 12 residues. The CDR3: CASSNRAYEQYF. For the CDR3, the DNA is TGCGCCAGCAGTAACAGAGCCTACGAGCAGTACTTC.

The chain carries TRBV5-6 and TRBJ2-3; D is unclear. Trimming stripped 0 bases from V and 6 bases from J, with 17 bases between. Per germline, CDR1 SGHDT and CDR2 YYEEEE. This CDR3 has 16 amino acids. CDR3 sequence: CASSLARGQMADTQYF. The CDR3 DNA reads TGTGCCAGCAGCTTGGCCCGCGGCCAGATGGCGGATACGCAGTATTTT.

A note on this clone: Other DNA sequences within the sample encode an identical CDR3. This chain connects TRBV19 to TRBJ2-3; tentatively, D is TRBD2 (5 bases). The CDR3 spans 14 residues. CDR1 is LNHDA, CDR2 SQIVND, per germline (reference sequence). Trimming stripped 3 bases from V and 2 bases from J, with 9 bases between. The CDR3 spells CASSIGLATDTQYF. The CDR3 bases are TGTGCCAGTAGTATTGGCCTAGCCACAGATACGCAGTATTTT.

The gene calls are TRBV29-1 and TRBJ2-7; TRBD1 is a possible D gene (5 bases). The CDR3 runs 13 residues. Per germline, CDR1 SQVTM and CDR2 ANQGSEA. V lost 2 bases and J 6 bases, leaving 14 bases between the germline ends. The CDR3 sequence: CSVEINQGGEQYF. CDR3 coding DNA: TGCAGCGTTGAAATTAATCAGGGTGGCGAGCAGTACTTC.

The V gene is TRBV11-2, the J gene TRBJ2-5; 14 bases line up with TRBD2. The germline V gene encodes CDR1 SGHAT and CDR2 FQNNGV. The CDR3 has 16 residues. The trim removed 6 bases at V and 4 bases at J, leaving 7 bases unmatched. DNA of the CDR3: TGTGCCAGCAGTCAAAGGGGACTAGCGGGAGCAGAGACCCAGTACTTC. Translation gives CASSQRGLAGAETQYF.

The J gene is TRBJ1-5, the V gene TRBV7-6; TRBD1 aligns across 8 bases. Trimming cost V 5 bases and J 7 bases; bases outside gene matches: 7. The CDR3 sequence is 14 residues long. Germline assignment: CDR1 SGHVS and CDR2 FNYEAQ. CDR3 amino acids: CASSPGTGTQPQHF. The CDR3 DNA reads as TGTGCCAGCAGCCCCGGGACAGGAACGCAGCCCCAGCATTTT.

The chain carries TRBV10-1 and TRBJ2-3, with TRBD2 as a possible D gene (6 bases). This CDR3 region has 15 residues. Germline assignment: CDR1 WNHNN and CDR2 SYGVQD (reference sequence). The germline V and J ends were trimmed by 3 bases and 3 bases, with 13 bases remaining between them. CDR3 protein: CASSDKPSGTDTQYF. The CDR3 DNA sequence: TGCGCCAGCAGTGATAAGCCCAGCGGGACAGATACGCAGTATTTT.

The chain employs TRBV6-5 and TRBJ2-4; TRBD2 aligns across 8 bases. There are 15 residues in the CDR3. J gave up 3 bases and V 6 bases, and 7 bases lay outside the gene matches. Germline assignment: CDR1 MNHEY and CDR2 SVGAGI. As DNA, the CDR3 is TGTGCCAGCAGGCCCAGCGGGAGCGGCAAAAACATTCAGTACTTC. Its translation is CASRPSGSGKNIQYF.